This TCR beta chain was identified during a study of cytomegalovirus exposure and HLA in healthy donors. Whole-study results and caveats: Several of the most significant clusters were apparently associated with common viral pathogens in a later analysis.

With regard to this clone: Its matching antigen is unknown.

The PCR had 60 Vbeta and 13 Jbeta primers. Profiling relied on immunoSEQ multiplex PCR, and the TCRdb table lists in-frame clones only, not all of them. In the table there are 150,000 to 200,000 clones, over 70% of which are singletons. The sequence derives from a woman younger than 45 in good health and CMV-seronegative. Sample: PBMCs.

CDR3 protein: CASSLAERGYTF. DNA for the CDR3: TGTGCCAGCAGCTTGGCCGAGAGGGGCTACACCTTC. The rearrangement links TRBV5-4 to TRBJ1-2; D uncertain. Trimming removed 0 bases from V and 8 bases from J, with 8 bases in between. CDR3 length: 12 residues. The V gene's germline CDR1 is SGHNT and CDR2 YYREEE (reference sequence).